This T cell receptor (beta chain) was documented in a study of shared clonotypes between healthy human individuals (TCRdb year 2020). Broadly, across the study: Two women and a few men aged 18 to 49 years were included in the cohort. To estimate repertoire size and how much clonotypes are shared between individuals, the study performed deep sequencing of blood TCR repertoires from five healthy adults. Libraries were prepared and TCR repertoires were sequenced by different laboratories using diverse techniques, in order to increase sequencing depth and limit assay-specific biases. Per donor, leukapheresis produced somewhere between about 0.9 and 9.5 billion PBMCs. For each donor, CD4 naive and CD4 memory were each run on three plates, CD8 naive on two plates, and CD8 memory on one plate.

TCR CDR3 regions were amplified from genomic DNA by multiplex PCR using the deep immunoSEQ assay. Extracted genomic DNA from each cell subset was spread evenly across all wells of several immunoSEQ 96-well plates, with each plate serving as a replicate. For sorted subsets, 200 to 250 ng of genomic DNA, equivalent to 25,000 to 30,000 T cell genomes, went into each replicate PCR. Purified libraries were quantified with a Qubit 3.0 fluorometer, sized on a Bioanalyzer 2100, and re-quantified with the KAPA Library Quantification kit. Each immunoSEQ 96-well plate was sequenced on its own single-read 150-cycle Illumina NextSeq 550 flow cell. In the original analysis: The immunoSEQ output contained only junctional sequences without quality scores, so filtering could not match that applied to full-length reads. Sequences were annotated with PyIR, a Python wrapper for IgBLAST v1.9, using IMGT germline references to assign V/J genes and CDR3. Reads were removed for weak V/J assignments (E-value above 1e-6), missing CDR3, stop codons, out-of-frame junctions, or ambiguous translated residues. V3J clonotypes were defined by identical inferred V gene, J gene, and CDR3 amino acid sequence. The percentage overlap between two repertoires was calculated by dividing the number of shared unique clonotypes by the size of the smaller repertoire. Richness of each repertoire was evaluated using RTK rarefaction, the Chao1 estimator, and Recon v2.1 estimates of unobserved clonotypes. Generation probabilities for all TCRbeta clonotypes obtained by the gDNA method from a handful of donors were computed using OLGA. The table comes from immuneACCESS by way of TCRdb, which keeps in-frame sequences with V and J called. Part of the clones is missing from these tables; in studies checked, under half for an unresolved V gene and the rest for unknown reasons. V and J calls and clone size come straight from that table; D and trimming were deduced from the DNA. This sample holds 2 million to 2.5 million clones; around 90% were observed only once. The top ten clones comprise about 0.36% of the sample.

On the study overall, not on this receptor specifically: Naive subsets generally had larger estimated clonotype richness than memory subsets. Rarefaction of sorted-subset datasets indicated incomplete sequencing despite the large sequencing depth. Sampling was restricted to blood, and TCR repertoires in tissues likely differ from the TCR repertoires found in blood. Clonotypes shared by all four sorted-subset donors showed higher generation probabilities than non-shared clonotypes. When a handful of donors were compared, the shared fraction of clonotypes was around 5% for naive CD4, around 3.6% for naive CD8, about 2.4% for memory CD4, and roughly 0.43% for memory CD8. Based on pairwise subsampling, the degree of clonotype sharing among donors was expected to be affected by sequencing depth. Because the study included only a small number of donors, the genetic and exposure-history diversity represented was limited.

The V end gives up 6 bases and the J end 4 bases, leaving 11 bases in the junction not matched to a gene. From the germline V gene, CDR1 is MDHEN and CDR2 is SYDVKM. From the cysteine up to the phenylalanine, the CDR3 has a length of 15 residues. This entry keeps only the CDR3 DNA: 45 bases, framed from base 1. Of note for this clone: Its binding antigen is unknown. No clone much larger than this one lies a single base away; base qualities are absent.

Healthy HIV-negative adults with no recently reported acute infections or vaccinations were included as donors. All donors were Caucasian adults living in Nashville, Tennessee, USA. CD4+ T cells were enriched by magnetic negative selection, after which naive cells were positively selected on CD45RA and the negative fraction was taken as the memory subset. Blood was collected by leukapheresis, and PBMCs were isolated by Ficoll-Histopaque density gradient centrifugation and then cryopreserved in liquid nitrogen vapor phase. Analytical flow cytometry was used to check the purity and quantity of every magnetically sorted T cell population. Each sorted fraction had its genomic DNA isolated and then quantified by UV absorbance on a Nanodrop 2000c.

The clonotype was recovered from a man between 18 and 35 years old in good health. Some clones in this sample may be carry-over from other donors' samples. What was sequenced was naive CD4+ T cells from PBMCs. According to the study, the label for this sample's cell subset or site signals: CD45RA+ positively selected. This chain is built from TRBV28 and TRBJ2-7; 8 middle bases align to TRBD2. The DNA sequence reads TGTGCCAGCAGAAAGACGGGGGGGTCTTCTTACGAGCAGTACTTC. The encoded protein is CASRKTGGSSYEQYF.